Listed below are T cell receptor beta chains from one sample, sequenced in a study of graft-versus-host responses after intestinal transplantation. Sequenced by immunoSEQ multiplex PCR; TCRdb stores in-frame clones only, minus some. The table lists about 73,000 clones, around 87% of them singletons. The antigens of these receptors remain unknown. Sequenced material: unstimulated CD8+ T cells sorted from spleen or lymph node cells, taken before transplant. These receptors were collected from a human donor who was the organ donor for an intestinal transplant. The CDR3 runs from the conserved cysteine through the conserved F or W. Fields, in order: CDR3 protein, CDR3 DNA, clone size, D gene, V gene, J gene. The D gene is left open where the match is weak. Not all rows give a size; the values are once, few, many and, for expanded clones, a class.

cdr3_aa: CASSRQGKPYNEQFF
cdr3_nt: TGTGCCAGCAGTCGACAGGGGAAACCCTACAATGAGCAGTTCTTC
clone_size: .
d_call: TRBD1
v_call: TRBV14
j_call: TRBJ2-1

cdr3_aa: CASSQSTGSTGELFF
cdr3_nt: TGCGCCAGCAGCCAGTCTACAGGGTCCACCGGGGAGCTGTTTTTT
clone_size: .
d_call: .
v_call: TRBV4-3
j_call: TRBJ2-2

cdr3_aa: CASSPPELEVHGYTF
cdr3_nt: TGTGCCAGCTCACCACCAGAATTAGAGGTACATGGCTACACCTTC
clone_size: .
d_call: .
v_call: TRBV18
j_call: TRBJ1-2

cdr3_aa: CASSTKTGDGVDEQFF
cdr3_nt: TGTGCCAGCAGTACTAAGACAGGGGACGGAGTCGATGAGCAGTTCTTC
clone_size: .
d_call: TRBD1
v_call: TRBV27
j_call: TRBJ2-1

cdr3_aa: CASSHPGQPYNEQFF
cdr3_nt: TGCGCCAGCAGCCACCCGGGACAGCCGTACAATGAGCAGTTCTTC
clone_size: .
d_call: TRBD1
v_call: TRBV4-1
j_call: TRBJ2-1

cdr3_aa: CASSVTPGTGNTIYF
cdr3_nt: TGTGCCAGCAGTGTTACCCCGGGAACTGGAAACACCATATATTTT
clone_size: few
d_call: .
v_call: TRBV28
j_call: TRBJ1-3

cdr3_aa: CASSQGLSGNTIYF
cdr3_nt: TGTGCCAGCAGCCAGGGGCTATCTGGAAACACCATATATTTT
clone_size: .
d_call: .
v_call: TRBV6-5
j_call: TRBJ1-3

cdr3_aa: CASSASHRGNYGYTF
cdr3_nt: TGTGCCAGCAGCGCTTCTCACAGGGGTAACTATGGCTACACCTTC
clone_size: once
d_call: TRBD1
v_call: TRBV9
j_call: TRBJ1-2

cdr3_aa: CASSPLRVWGKETQYF
cdr3_nt: TGTGCCAGCAGCCCCCTCAGGGTTTGGGGAAAAGAGACCCAGTACTTC
clone_size: once
d_call: .
v_call: TRBV4-2
j_call: TRBJ2-5

cdr3_aa: CASSIPSRGMNTEAFF
cdr3_nt: TGTGCCAGCAGCATCCCCAGCCGGGGTATGAACACTGAAGCTTTCTTT
clone_size: .
d_call: .
v_call: TRBV4-2
j_call: TRBJ1-1

cdr3_aa: CASGAGGPGGYTF
cdr3_nt: TGTGCCAGCGGGGCAGGGGGCCCCGGGGGCTACACCTTC
clone_size: .
d_call: TRBD1
v_call: TRBV28
j_call: TRBJ1-2

cdr3_aa: CASSATTGLASDTQYF
cdr3_nt: TGTGCCAGCAGTGCCACGACGGGACTAGCCTCAGATACGCAGTATTTT
clone_size: .
d_call: TRBD2
v_call: TRBV28
j_call: TRBJ2-3

cdr3_aa: CASSEMAGGLRETQYF
cdr3_nt: TGTGCCAGCAGTGAAATGGCAGGGGGGTTAAGAGAGACCCAGTACTTC
clone_size: .
d_call: .
v_call: TRBV6-1
j_call: TRBJ2-5

cdr3_aa: CASRGTGLYGYTF
cdr3_nt: TGTGCCAGCAGAGGGACTGGACTATATGGCTACACCTTC
clone_size: .
d_call: .
v_call: TRBV28
j_call: TRBJ1-2

cdr3_aa: CASSYGLRDREFDEQFF
cdr3_nt: TGTGCCAGCAGCTACGGACTTAGGGACAGGGAATTCGATGAGCAGTTCTTC
clone_size: .
d_call: TRBD1
v_call: TRBV5-5
j_call: TRBJ2-1

cdr3_aa: CASSFIGRQYIQQETQYF
cdr3_nt: TGCGCCAGCAGCTTCATCGGCAGGCAATACATACAACAAGAGACCCAGTACTTC
clone_size: .
d_call: .
v_call: TRBV5-1
j_call: TRBJ2-5

cdr3_aa: CASSLMGDEQFF
cdr3_nt: TGTGCCAGCAGCTTAATGGGCGATGAGCAGTTCTTC
clone_size: .
d_call: .
v_call: TRBV7-6
j_call: TRBJ2-1

cdr3_aa: CASSKGLAGGSSYNEQFF
cdr3_nt: TGCGCCAGCAGCAAGGGACTAGCGGGGGGGAGCTCCTACAATGAGCAGTTCTTC
clone_size: .
d_call: TRBD2
v_call: TRBV5-1
j_call: TRBJ2-1

cdr3_aa: CASEPGGTSTDTQYF
cdr3_nt: TGTGCCAGCGAACCTGGGGGGACTAGCACAGATACGCAGTATTTT
clone_size: .
d_call: .
v_call: TRBV9
j_call: TRBJ2-3

cdr3_aa: CASSNPTESNSYGNQPQHF
cdr3_nt: TGTGCCAGCAGTAACCCGACAGAGTCAAATTCATATGGCAATCAGCCCCAGCATTTT
clone_size: .
d_call: .
v_call: TRBV28
j_call: TRBJ1-5

cdr3_aa: CASSQSSGGPQETQYF
cdr3_nt: TGCGCCAGCAGCCAAAGTAGCGGGGGGCCCCAAGAGACCCAGTACTTC
clone_size: .
d_call: TRBD2
v_call: TRBV4-1
j_call: TRBJ2-5

cdr3_aa: CASSSGSNTEAFF
cdr3_nt: TGCGCCAGCAGTTCCGGGTCTAACACTGAAGCTTTCTTT
clone_size: .
d_call: .
v_call: TRBV10-1
j_call: TRBJ1-1